This TCR beta chain comes out of a study of shared clonotypes between healthy human individuals. Study context: Sampling drew on donors who were a couple of women and a few men aged 18 to 49.

TCRdb keeps only in-frame clones here, not all; method: immunoSEQ multiplex PCR. The table has about half a million clones, around four fifths seen once; the top ten hold about 12%. The study, taken as a whole, reports: Clonotype sharing among donors was thought likely to change with sequencing depth.

About this clone itself: Its antigen is not identified.

The CDR3 has 13 residues. The germline V and J ends were trimmed by 1 base and 1 base, with 5 bases remaining between them. The germline gives CDR1 SGHRS, CDR2 YFSETQ. Sequencing was done on a sample of PBMCs. This sequence joins TRBV5-1 and TRBJ2-5; the D is unclear. This clonotype originated in a woman between 35 and 50 years old in good health. Some clones in this sample may be carry-over from other donors' samples. The CDR3 DNA sequence: TGCGCCAGCAGCTTGCAGGTCCAAGAGACCCAGTACTTC. Its protein product is CASSLQVQETQYF. The full variable domain, in which reference TRBV5-1 and TRBJ2-5 provide the parts outside the CDR3, is KAGVTQTPRYLIKTRGQQVTLSCSPISGHRSVSWYQQTPGQGLQFLFEYFSETQRNKGNFPGRFSGRQFSNSRSEMNVSTLELGDSALYLCASSLQVQETQYFGPGTRLLVL.